This T cell receptor beta chain derives from a study of shared T cell receptors in the human thymus. The CDR3 length is 19 residues. J was trimmed by 3 bases and V by 0 bases; bases with no gene match: 14. Per germline, CDR1 PRHDT and CDR2 FYEKMQ (reference sequence). Assay: immunoSEQ multiplex PCR; the TCRdb copy retains only in-frame clones and omits some. The data show 600,000 or so clones, with around 87% seen just once and under 0.01% held by the top ten. This sample was shared with a second study, whose subject was human thymus T cells. This second report adds: Healthy Finnish infants undergoing corrective surgery for congenital heart defects were used as donors. The thymus was resected at corrective cardiac surgery. Repertoires sampled from thymus and blood appeared biased in V and J gene usage.

Sequenced material: thymocytes. The V and J genes are TRBV13 and TRBJ2-5; 9 bases are a match to TRBD2. This receptor was identified in a boy under two years old with a congenital heart defect. CDR3 in DNA: TGTGCCAGCAGCTTAGGCTTGAAGGGCTTTAGCGGGAGTAAAGAGACCCAGTACTTC. Translation: CASSLGLKGFSGSKETQYF.